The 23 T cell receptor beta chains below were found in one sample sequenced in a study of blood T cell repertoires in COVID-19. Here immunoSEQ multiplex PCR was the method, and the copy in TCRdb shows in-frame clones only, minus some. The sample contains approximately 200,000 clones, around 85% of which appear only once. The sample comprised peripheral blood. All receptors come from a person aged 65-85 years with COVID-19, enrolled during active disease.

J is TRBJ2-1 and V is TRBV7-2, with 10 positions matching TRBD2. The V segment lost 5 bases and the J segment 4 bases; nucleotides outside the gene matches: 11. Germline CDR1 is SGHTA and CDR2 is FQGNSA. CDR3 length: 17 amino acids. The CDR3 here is CASSPALGLAAYNEQFF. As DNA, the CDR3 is TGTGCCAGCAGCCCTGCGCTAGGACTAGCGGCTTACAATGAGCAGTTCTTC.

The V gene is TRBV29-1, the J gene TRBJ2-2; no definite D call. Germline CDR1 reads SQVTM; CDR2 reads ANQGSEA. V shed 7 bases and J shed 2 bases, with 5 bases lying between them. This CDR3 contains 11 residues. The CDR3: CSATNTGELFF. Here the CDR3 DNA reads TGCAGCGCCACTAACACCGGGGAGCTGTTTTTT.

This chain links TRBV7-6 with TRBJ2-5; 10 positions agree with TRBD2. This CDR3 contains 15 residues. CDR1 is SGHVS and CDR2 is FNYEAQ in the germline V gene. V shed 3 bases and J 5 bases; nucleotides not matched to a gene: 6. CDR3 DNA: TGTGCCAGCAGCTTTGAAGCGGGGGGGTATGAGACCCAGTACTTC. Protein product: CASSFEAGGYETQYF.

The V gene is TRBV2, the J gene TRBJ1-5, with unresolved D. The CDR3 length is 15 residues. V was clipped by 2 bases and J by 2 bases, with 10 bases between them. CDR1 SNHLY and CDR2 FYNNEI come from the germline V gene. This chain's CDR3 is CASSEIGVGNQPQHF. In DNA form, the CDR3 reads TGTGCCAGCAGTGAAATCGGGGTCGGCAATCAGCCCCAGCATTTT.

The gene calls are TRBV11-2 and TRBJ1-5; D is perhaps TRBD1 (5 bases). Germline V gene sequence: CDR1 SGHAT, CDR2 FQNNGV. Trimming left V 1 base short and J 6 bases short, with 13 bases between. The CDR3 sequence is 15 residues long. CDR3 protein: CASSLGAGNSQPQHF. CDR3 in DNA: TGTGCCAGCAGCTTAGGGGCAGGGAATAGTCAGCCCCAGCATTTT.

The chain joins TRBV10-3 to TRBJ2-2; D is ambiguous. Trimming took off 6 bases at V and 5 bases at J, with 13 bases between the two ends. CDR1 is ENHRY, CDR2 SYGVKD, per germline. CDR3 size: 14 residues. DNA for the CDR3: TGTGCCATCAGACGCGATGAAGTTACCGGGGAGCTGTTTTTT. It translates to CAIRRDEVTGELFF.

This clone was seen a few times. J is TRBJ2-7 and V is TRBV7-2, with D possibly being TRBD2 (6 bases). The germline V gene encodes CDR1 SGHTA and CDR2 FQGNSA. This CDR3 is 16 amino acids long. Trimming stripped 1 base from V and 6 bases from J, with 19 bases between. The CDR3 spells CASSLDSLGGIGEQYF. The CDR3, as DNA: TGTGCCAGCAGCTTAGACTCTTTGGGGGGAATCGGCGAGCAGTACTTC.

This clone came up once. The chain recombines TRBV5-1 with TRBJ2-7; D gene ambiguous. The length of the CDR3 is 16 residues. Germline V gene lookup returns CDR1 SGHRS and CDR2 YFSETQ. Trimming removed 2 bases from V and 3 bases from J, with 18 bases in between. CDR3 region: CASSLVSGTTFYEQYF. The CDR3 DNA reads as TGCGCCAGCAGCTTAGTATCAGGAACGACCTTCTACGAGCAGTACTTC.

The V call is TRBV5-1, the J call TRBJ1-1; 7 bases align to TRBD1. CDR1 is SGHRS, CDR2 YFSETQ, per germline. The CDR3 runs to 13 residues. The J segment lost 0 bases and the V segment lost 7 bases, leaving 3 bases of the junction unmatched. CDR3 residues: CASAGQVNTEAFF. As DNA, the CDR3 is TGCGCCAGCGCAGGACAGGTGAACACTGAAGCTTTCTTT.

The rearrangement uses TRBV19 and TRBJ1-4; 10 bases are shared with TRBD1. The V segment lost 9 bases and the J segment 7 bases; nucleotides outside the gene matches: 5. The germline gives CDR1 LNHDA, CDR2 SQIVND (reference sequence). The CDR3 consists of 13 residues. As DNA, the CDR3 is TGTGCCAGCTCCCGGGACAGGGGTGAAAAACTGTTTTTT. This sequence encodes CASSRDRGEKLFF.

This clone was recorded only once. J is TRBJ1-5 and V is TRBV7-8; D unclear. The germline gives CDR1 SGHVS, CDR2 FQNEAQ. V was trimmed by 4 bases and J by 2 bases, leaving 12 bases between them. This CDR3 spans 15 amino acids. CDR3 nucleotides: TGTGCCAGCAGCTCCGGGGATTCCGGCAATCAGCCCCAGCATTTT. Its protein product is CASSSGDSGNQPQHF.

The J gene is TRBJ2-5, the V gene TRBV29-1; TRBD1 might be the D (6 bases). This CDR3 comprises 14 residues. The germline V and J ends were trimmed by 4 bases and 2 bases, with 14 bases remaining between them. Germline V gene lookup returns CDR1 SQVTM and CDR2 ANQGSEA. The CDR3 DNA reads TGCAGCGTTGTCAGGGGAGCCCCTCAAGAGACCCAGTACTTC. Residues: CSVVRGAPQETQYF.

The CDR3: CASSLVLAGGLGTQYF. CDR3 coding DNA: TGTGCCAGCAGCTTGGTACTAGCGGGGGGCTTAGGGACCCAGTACTTC. The rearrangement links TRBV5-6 to TRBJ2-5, with TRBD2 matching 12 bases. The CDR3 consists of 16 residues. From germline, CDR1 is SGHDT and CDR2 YYEEEE. V lost 0 bases to trimming and J lost 7 bases; unmatched junction nucleotides: 7.

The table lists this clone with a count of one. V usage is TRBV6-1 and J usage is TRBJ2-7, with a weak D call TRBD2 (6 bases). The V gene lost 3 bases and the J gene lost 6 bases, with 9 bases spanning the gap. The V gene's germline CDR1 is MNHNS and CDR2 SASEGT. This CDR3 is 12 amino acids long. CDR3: CASSEIGGEQYF. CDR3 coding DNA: TGTGCCAGCAGTGAGATCGGGGGCGAGCAGTACTTC.

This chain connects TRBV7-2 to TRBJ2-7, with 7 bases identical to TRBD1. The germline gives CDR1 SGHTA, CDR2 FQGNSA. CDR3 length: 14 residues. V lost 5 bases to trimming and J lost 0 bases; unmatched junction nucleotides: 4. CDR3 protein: CASSRGQSSYEQYF. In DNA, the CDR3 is TGTGCCAGCAGCCGGGGACAGTCCTCCTACGAGCAGTACTTC. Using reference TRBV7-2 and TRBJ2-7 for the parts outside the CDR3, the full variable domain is GAGVSQSPSNKVTEKGKDVELRCDPISGHTALYWYRQSLGQGLEFLIYFQGNSAPDKSGLPSDRFSAERTGGSVSTLTIQRTQQEDSAVYLCASSRGQSSYEQYFGPGTRLTVT.

The CDR3 sequence is CASRDSGGENEQYF. In nucleotides, the CDR3 is TGTGCCAGCAGAGACTCAGGGGGCGAGAACGAGCAGTACTTC. This sequence joins TRBV28 and TRBJ2-7; TRBD1 agrees at 8 bases. The J segment lost 5 bases and the V segment lost 6 bases, leaving 9 bases of the junction unmatched. The CDR3 loop spans 14 amino acids. In germline, CDR1 is MDHEN, CDR2 SYDVKM.

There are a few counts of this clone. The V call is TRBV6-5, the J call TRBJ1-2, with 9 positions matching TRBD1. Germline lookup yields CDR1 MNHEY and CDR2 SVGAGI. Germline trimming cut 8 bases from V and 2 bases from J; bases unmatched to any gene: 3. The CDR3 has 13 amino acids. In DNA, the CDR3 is TGTGCCAGCGGACAGGGGACCAACTATGGCTACACCTTC. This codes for CASGQGTNYGYTF.

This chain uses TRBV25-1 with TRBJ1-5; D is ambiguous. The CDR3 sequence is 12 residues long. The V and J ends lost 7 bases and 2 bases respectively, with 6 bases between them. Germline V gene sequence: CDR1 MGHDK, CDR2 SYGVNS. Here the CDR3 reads CASTFGNQPQHF. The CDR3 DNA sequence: TGTGCCAGCACCTTCGGCAATCAGCCCCAGCATTTT.

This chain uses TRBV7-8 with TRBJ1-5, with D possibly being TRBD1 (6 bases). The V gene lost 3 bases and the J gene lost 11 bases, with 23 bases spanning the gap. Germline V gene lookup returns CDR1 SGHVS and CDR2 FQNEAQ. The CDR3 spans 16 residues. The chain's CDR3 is CASSFYEGGQGGSQHF. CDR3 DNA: TGTGCCAGCAGCTTTTATGAGGGTGGGCAAGGGGGATCCCAGCATTTT.

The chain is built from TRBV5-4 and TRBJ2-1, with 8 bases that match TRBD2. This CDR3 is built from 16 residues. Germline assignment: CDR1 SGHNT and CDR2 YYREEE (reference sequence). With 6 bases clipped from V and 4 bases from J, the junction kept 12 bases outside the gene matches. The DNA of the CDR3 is TGTGCCAGCACCGTCAGCGGGGGACAACCATACAATGAGCAGTTCTTC. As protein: CASTVSGGQPYNEQFF.

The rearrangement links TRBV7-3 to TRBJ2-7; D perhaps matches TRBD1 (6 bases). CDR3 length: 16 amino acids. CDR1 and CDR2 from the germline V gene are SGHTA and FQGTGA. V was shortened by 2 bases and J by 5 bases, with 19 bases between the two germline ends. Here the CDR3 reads CASSLGGRATLDEQYF. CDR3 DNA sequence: TGTGCCAGCAGCTTAGGGGGCAGAGCAACTTTAGACGAGCAGTACTTC.

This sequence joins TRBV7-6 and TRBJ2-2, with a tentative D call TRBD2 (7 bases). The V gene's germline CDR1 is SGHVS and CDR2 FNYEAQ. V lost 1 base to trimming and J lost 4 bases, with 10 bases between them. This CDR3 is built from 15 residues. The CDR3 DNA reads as TGTGCCAGCAGCTTAGAAGGGGGGGCCACCGGGGAGCTGTTTTTT. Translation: CASSLEGGATGELFF.

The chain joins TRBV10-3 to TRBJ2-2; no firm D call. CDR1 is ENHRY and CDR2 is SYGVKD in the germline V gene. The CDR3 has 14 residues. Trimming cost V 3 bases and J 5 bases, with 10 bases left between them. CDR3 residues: CAISEILFTGELFF. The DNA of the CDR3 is TGTGCCATCAGTGAAATACTTTTTACCGGGGAGCTGTTTTTT.